This T cell receptor beta chain was retrieved from a study of blood T cell repertoires in COVID-19. At the level of the study: Nucleic acid was either cDNA or gDNA, and it came from T cells, B-cell-depleted T cells, or PBMCs.

Produced via immunoSEQ multiplex PCR; TCRdb's table is partial and in-frame only. This sample yields about 99,000 clones, of which about 86% are seen a single time; approximately 13% belongs to the top ten. Germline-derived CDR1 and CDR2 are SGHVS and FNYEAQ. This CDR3 region has 17 residues. The V and J ends lost 1 base and 7 bases, in that order; junction bases with no gene match: 6. The sample taken for sequencing was peripheral blood. The chain carries TRBV7-6 and TRBJ2-1; TRBD2 aligns across 14 bases. This sequence was found in a woman aged 60 to 75 in a cohort sampled during active or convalescent COVID-19. The CDR3 DNA sequence: TGTGCCAGCAGCTTAGGAGCCGGGACTAGCGGGGGTAATGAGCAGTTCTTC. Its translation is CASSLGAGTSGGNEQFF.